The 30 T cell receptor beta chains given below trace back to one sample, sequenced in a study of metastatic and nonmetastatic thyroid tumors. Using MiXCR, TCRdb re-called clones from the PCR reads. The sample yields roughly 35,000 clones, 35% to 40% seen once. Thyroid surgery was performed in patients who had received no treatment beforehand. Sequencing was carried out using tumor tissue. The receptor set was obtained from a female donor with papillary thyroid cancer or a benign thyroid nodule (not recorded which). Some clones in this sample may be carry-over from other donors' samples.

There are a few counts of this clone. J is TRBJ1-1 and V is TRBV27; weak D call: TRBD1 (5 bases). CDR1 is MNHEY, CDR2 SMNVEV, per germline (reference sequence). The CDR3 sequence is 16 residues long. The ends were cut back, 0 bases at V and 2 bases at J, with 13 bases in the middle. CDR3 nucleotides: TGTGCCAGCAGTTTATCTCCCGGGGGGATAAACACTGAAGCTTTCTTT. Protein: CASSLSPGGINTEAFF.

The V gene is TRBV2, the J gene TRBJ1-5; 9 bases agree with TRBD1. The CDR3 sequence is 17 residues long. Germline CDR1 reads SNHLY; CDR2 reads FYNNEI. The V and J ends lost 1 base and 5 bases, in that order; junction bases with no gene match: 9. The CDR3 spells CASSEGGDWDRDQPQHF. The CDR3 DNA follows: TGTGCCAGCAGTGAAGGGGGGGACTGGGACAGGGATCAGCCCCAGCATTTT.

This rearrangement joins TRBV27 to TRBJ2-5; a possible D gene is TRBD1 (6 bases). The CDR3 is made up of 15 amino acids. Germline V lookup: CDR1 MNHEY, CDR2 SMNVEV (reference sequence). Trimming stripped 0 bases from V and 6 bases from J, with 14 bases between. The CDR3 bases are TGTGCCAGCAGTTTATCGGGGGCTGGGGGTAAGACCCAGTACTTC. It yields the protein CASSLSGAGGKTQYF.

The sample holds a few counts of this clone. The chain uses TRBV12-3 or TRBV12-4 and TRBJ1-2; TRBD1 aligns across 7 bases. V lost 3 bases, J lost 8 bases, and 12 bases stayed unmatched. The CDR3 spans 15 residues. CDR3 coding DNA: TGTGCCAGCAGTTTTGTTCAAGGGGGCGCGAAGGGCTACACCTTC. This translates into CASSFVQGGAKGYTF.

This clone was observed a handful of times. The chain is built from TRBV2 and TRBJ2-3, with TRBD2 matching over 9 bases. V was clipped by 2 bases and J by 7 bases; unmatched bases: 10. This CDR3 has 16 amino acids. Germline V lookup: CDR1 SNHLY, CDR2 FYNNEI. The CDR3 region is CASSEYGGRAGHTQYF. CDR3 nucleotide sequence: TGTGCCAGCAGTGAATACGGCGGGAGGGCCGGCCATACGCAGTATTTT.

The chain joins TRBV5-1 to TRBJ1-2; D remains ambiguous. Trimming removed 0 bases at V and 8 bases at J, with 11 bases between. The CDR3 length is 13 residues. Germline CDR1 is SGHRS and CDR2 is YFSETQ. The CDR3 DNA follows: TGCGCCAGCAGCTTGGATAGTTCTCGGGGCTACACCTTC. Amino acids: CASSLDSSRGYTF. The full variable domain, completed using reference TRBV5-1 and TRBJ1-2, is KAGVTQTPRYLIKTRGQQVTLSCSPISGHRSVSWYQQTPGQGLQFLFEYFSETQRNKGNFPGRFSGRQFSNSRSEMNVSTLELGDSALYLCASSLDSSRGYTFGSGTRLTVV.

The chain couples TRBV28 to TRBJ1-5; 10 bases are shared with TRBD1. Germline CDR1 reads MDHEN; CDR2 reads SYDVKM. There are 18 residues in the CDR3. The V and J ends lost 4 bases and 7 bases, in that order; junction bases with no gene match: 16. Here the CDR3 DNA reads TGTGCCAGCAGTTGGTGGACTTGGATAGGGACAGGGGTCCAGCCCCAGCATTTT. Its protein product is CASSWWTWIGTGVQPQHF.

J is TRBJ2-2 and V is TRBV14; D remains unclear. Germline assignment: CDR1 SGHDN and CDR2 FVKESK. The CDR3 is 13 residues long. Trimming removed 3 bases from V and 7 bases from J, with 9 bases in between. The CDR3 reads CASSHVMGGELFF. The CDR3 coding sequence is TGTGCCAGCAGCCATGTAATGGGCGGGGAGCTGTTTTTT. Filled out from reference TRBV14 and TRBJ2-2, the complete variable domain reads EAGVTQFPSHSVIEKGQTVTLRCDPISGHDNLYWYRRVMGKEIKFLLHFVKESKQDESGMPNNRFLAERTGGTYSTLKVQPAELEDSGVYFCASSHVMGGELFFGEGSRLTVL.

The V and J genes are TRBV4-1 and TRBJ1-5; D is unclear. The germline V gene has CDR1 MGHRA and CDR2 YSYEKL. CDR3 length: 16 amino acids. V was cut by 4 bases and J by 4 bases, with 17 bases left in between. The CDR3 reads CASSLEGGYGNQPQHF. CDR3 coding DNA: TGCGCCAGCAGCCTGGAGGGAGGATATGGTAATCAGCCCCAGCATTTT.

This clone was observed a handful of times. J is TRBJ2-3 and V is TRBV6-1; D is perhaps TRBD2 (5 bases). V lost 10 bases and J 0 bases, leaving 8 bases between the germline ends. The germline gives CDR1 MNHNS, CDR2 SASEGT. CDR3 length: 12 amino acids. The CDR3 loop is CATSGSTDTQYF. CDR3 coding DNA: TGTGCCACGAGCGGCAGCACAGATACGCAGTATTTT.

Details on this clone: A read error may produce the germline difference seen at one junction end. The CDR3 DNA reads as TGTGCCAGCAGTGGGGTAGAGGAAAAACTGTTTTTT. It is translated as CASSGVEEKLFF. This rearrangement joins TRBV10-3 to TRBJ1-4; D remains ambiguous. This CDR3 has 12 amino acids. Germline CDR1 is ENHRY and CDR2 is SYGVKD.

CDR3 sequence: CSASGQPGPFGYTF. Written as DNA, the CDR3 is TGCAGTGCGTCGGGACAGCCCGGCCCCTTTGGCTACACCTTC. The V gene is TRBV20-1, the J gene TRBJ1-2; 7 bases map to TRBD1. The CDR3 contains 14 residues. Germline CDR1 reads DFQATT; CDR2 reads SNEGSKA (reference sequence). With 6 bases clipped from V and 7 bases from J, the junction kept 14 bases outside the gene matches.

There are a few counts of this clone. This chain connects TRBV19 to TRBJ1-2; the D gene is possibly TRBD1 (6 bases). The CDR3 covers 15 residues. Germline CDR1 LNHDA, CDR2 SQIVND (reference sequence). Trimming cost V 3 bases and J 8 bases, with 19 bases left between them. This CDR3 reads CASSIDRAGERGYTF. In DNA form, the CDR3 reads TGTGCCAGTAGTATCGATAGGGCAGGGGAACGGGGCTACACCTTC.

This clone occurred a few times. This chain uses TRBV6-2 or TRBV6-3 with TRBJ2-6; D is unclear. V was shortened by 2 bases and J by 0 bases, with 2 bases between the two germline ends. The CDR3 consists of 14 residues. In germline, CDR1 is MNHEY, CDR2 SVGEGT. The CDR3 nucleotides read TGTGCCAGCAGTTACAACTCTGGGGCCAACGTCCTGACTTTC. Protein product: CASSYNSGANVLTF.

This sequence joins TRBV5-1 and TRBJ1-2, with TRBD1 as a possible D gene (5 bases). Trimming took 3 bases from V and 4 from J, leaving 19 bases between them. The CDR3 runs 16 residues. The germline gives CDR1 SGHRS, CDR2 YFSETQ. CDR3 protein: CASSWIPGTAGYGYTF. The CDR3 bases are TGCGCCAGCAGCTGGATTCCCGGGACGGCCGGCTATGGCTACACCTTC.

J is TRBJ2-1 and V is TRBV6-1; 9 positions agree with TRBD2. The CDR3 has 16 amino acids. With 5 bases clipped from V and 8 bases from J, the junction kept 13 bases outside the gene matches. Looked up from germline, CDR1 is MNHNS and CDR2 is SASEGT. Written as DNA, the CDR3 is TGTGCCAGCAGTCGCAATAGCGGGAGTGTGGGTCATGAGCAGTTCTTC. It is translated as CASSRNSGSVGHEQFF.

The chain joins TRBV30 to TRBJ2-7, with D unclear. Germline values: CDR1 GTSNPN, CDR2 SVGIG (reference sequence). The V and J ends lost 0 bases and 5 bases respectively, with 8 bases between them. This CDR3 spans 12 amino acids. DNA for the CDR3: TGTGCCTGGAGTGTAGGAAACCACGAGCAGTACTTC. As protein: CAWSVGNHEQYF.

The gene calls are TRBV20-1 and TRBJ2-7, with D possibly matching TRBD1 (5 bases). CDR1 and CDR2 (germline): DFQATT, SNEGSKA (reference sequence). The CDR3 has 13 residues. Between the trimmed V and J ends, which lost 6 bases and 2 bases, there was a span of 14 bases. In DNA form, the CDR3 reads TGCAGTGCCACGGACACCTCAGCCTACGAGCAGTACTTC. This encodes CSATDTSAYEQYF.

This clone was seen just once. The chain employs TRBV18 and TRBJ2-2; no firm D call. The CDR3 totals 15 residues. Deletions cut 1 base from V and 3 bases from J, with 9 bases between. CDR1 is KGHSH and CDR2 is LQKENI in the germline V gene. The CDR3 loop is CASSPRTPDTGELFF. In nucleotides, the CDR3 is TGTGCCAGCTCACCACGGACCCCGGACACCGGGGAGCTGTTTTTT. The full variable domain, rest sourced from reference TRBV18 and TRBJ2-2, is NAGVMQNPRHLVRRRGQEARLRCSPMKGHSHVYWYRQLPEEGLKFMVYLQKENIIDESGMPKERFSAEFPKEGPSILRIQQVVRGDSAAYFCASSPRTPDTGELFFGEGSRLTVL.

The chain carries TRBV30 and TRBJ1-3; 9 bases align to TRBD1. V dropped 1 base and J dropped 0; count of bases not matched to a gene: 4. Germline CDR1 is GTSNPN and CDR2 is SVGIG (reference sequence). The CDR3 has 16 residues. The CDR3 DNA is TGTGCCTGGAGTGCAGGACAGGGGCTCTCTGGAAACACCATATATTTT. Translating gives CAWSAGQGLSGNTIYF.

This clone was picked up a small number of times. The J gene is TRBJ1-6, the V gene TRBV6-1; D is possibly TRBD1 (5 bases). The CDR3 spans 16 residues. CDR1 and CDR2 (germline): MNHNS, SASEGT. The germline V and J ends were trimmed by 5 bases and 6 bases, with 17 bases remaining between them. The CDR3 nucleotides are TGTGCCAGCAGTCCAACTGCAGGGCGACTTAATTCACCCCTCCACTTT. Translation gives CASSPTAGRLNSPLHF.

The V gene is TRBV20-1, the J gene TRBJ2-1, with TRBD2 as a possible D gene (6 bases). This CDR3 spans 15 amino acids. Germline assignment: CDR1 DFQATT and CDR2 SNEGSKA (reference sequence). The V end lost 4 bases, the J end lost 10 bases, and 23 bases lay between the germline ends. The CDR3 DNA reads TGCAGTGCTACCGGGGGAGCGGCAGCCAATGAGGAGCAGTTCTTC. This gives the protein CSATGGAAANEEQFF.

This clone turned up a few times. CDR3 bases: TGCGCCAGCACGCCGGCAGGATCGTCGGGGCATTACTTC. Residues: CASTPAGSSGHYF. The V call is TRBV10-2, the J call TRBJ2-7; either TRBD1 or TRBD2 may supply D (5 bases each). V was clipped by 7 bases and J by 13 bases, with 23 bases between them. This CDR3 is built from 13 residues. CDR1 is WSHSY, CDR2 SAAADI, per germline.

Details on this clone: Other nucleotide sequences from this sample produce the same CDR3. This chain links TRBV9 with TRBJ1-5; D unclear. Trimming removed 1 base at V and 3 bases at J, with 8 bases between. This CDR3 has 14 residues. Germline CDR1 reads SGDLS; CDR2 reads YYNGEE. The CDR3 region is CASSVSGFNQPQHF. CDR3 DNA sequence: TGTGCCAGCAGCGTAAGTGGGTTCAATCAGCCCCAGCATTTT. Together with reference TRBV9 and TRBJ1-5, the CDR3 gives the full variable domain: DSGVTQTPKHLITATGQRVTLRCSPRSGDLSVYWYQQSLDQGLQFLIQYYNGEERAKGNILERFSAQQFPDLHSELNLSSLELGDSALYFCASSVSGFNQPQHFGDGTRLSIL.

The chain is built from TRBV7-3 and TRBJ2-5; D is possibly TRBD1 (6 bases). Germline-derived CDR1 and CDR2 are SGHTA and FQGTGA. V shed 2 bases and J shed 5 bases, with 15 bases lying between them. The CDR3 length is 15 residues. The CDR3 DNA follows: TGTGCCAGCAGCTTACTCAGGGGACCGGAGGAGACCCAGTACTTC. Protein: CASSLLRGPEETQYF.

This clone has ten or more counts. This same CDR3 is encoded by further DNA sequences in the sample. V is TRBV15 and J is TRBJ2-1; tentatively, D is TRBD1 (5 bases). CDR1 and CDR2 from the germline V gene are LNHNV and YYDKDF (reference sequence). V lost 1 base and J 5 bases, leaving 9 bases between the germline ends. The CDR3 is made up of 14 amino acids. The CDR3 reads CATSRGIGDNEQFF. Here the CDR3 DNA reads TGTGCCACCAGCAGAGGGATAGGGGACAATGAGCAGTTCTTC.

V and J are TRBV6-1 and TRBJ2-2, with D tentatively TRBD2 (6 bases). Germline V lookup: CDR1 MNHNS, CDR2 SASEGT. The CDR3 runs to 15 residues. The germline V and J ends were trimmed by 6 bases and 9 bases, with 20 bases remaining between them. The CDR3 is CASRTIGGETWELFF. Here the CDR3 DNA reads TGTGCCAGCAGAACCATCGGGGGTGAGACCTGGGAGCTGTTTTTT.

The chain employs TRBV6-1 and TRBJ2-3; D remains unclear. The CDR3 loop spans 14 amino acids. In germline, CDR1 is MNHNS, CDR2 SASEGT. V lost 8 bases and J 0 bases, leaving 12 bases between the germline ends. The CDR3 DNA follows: TGTGCCAGCGATCCAGGCGAGAGCACAGATACGCAGTATTTT. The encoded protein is CASDPGESTDTQYF.

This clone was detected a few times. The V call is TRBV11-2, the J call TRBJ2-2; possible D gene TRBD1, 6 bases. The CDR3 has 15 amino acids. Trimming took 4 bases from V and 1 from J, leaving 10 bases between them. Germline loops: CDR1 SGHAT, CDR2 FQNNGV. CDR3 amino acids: CASSSSRGNTGELFF. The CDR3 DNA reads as TGTGCCAGCAGCTCCTCCAGGGGGAACACCGGGGAGCTGTTTTTT.

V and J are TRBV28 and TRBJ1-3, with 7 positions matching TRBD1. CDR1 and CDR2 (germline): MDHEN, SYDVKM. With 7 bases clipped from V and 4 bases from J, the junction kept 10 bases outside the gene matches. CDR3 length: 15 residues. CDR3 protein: CASTPGDSAGNTIYF. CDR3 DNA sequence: TGTGCCAGCACCCCAGGGGACAGTGCGGGAAACACCATATATTTT.